This T cell receptor (beta chain) was documented in a study of Ad26.COV2.S vaccination and SARS-CoV-2 variants (dated by TCRdb to the early 2020s). With respect to the entire study: Donors in the vaccine arm were drawn from COV1001, a multicentre, randomized, double-blind, placebo-controlled phase I-IIa trial testing Ad26.COV2.S in healthy adults. Ad26.COV2.S was administered intramuscularly at a dose of 5x10^10 or 1x10^11 viral particles, either as one shot or as two shots given 56 days apart. The specificity and breadth of SARS-CoV-2-reactive T cell receptors after Ad26.COV2.S vaccination were assessed by TCRbeta repertoire sequencing. The TCR-sequenced set comprised approximately 32 samples: approximately 19 Ad26.COV2.S vaccine recipients, 5 placebo recipients and 8 SARS-CoV-2 convalescent individuals. Trial participants were randomized into five groups of five, in which low-dose or high-dose Ad26.COV2.S was given once or twice, or placebo was given on both occasions. Investigators remained blinded to trial group allocation during experiments and outcome assessment. Broader findings and caveats from the paper: Compared with placebo recipients, Ad26.COV2.S recipients showed higher spike-specific TCR breadth (P = 0.0014). Comparable non-spike TCR breadth was observed between vaccine and placebo recipients, consistent with only spike being contained in the vaccine. After vaccination, spike-specific CD8+ and CD4+ T cell responses were reported to show substantial breadth. The authors noted that total T cell responses may have been underestimated by the TCR breadth and depth analyses. The study lacked the statistical power to compare responses across vaccine doses or regimens.

The immunoSEQ Assay was used to sequence TCRbeta CDR3 regions. After extraction, genomic DNA underwent amplification by bias-controlled multiplex PCR, followed by high-throughput sequencing. Per the authors' processing: Collapsing and filtering of sequences were performed to quantify the absolute abundance of each unique TCRbeta CDR3 region. T cell fraction was estimated by normalization of TCRbeta template counts to usable DNA, with usable DNA being measured through amplification of reference genes present in all nucleated cells. Repertoire TCRs were annotated as SARS-CoV-2-specific by exact matching of V gene, CDR3 amino acid sequence and J gene to a known reactive TCR set. The reference SARS-CoV-2 TCR set came from MIRA and was filtered for enrichment in COVID-19-positive ImmuneCODE repertoires, removing public or cross-reactive TCRs. Using the MIRA antigens, annotated TCRs were further analysed by specific ORF or by position within an ORF. Breadth was defined as annotated unique rearrangements over total unique productive rearrangements; depth was the summed frequency of those rearrangements. TCR breadth was compared between groups using two-sided Wilcoxon rank-sum tests. The clones in this table, taken by TCRdb from immuneACCESS, are in-frame only. Not every clone is retained; where verified, under half of the shortfall comes from an unresolved V gene, and the cause of the rest is unknown. That table supplies the V and J calls and clone size; D and trimming were determined from the DNA. The sample table shows roughly 450,000 clones, and roughly 90% are seen once. The ten largest clones represent 12% of the sample.

Concerning this clone itself: No antigen is known for it. There are no base qualities to consult, and no much larger clone falls within one base.

This specimen's treatment or condition label, per the study, means: about 20 received Ad26.COV2.S at low or high dose, single or two shots; several received placebo; per-sample allocation not given. Repertoires of vaccine and placebo recipients were sequenced from samples collected on day 63 after the first injection. In Cohort 1b, roughly 26 adults aged 18-55 years were enrolled at a single site in Boston, USA, between 29 July and 7 August 2020. Ad26.COV2.S was a replication-incompetent adenovirus type 26 vector that expressed a prefusion-stabilized SARS-CoV-2 spike protein derived from the original Wuhan strain. V and J are trimmed by 2 bases and 5 bases, and the gene matches miss 16 bases of the junction. For CDR1 and CDR2, the germline V gene lists SGDLS and YYNGEE. The CDR3 contains 18 residues, cysteine and phenylalanine counted. Only the CDR3 region is kept as DNA, spanning 54 bases read in frame from base 1.

The specimen was peripheral blood, collected in a trial of Ad26.COV2.S vaccine versus placebo. The TCR originated in a person aged 18-65 years who received the Ad26.COV2.S COVID-19 vaccine or a placebo. The chain uses TRBV9 and TRBJ2-5; TRBD1 agrees with 9 junctional bases. The sequence in DNA is TGTGCCAGCAGCGTCGCCGGGACAGGGCGCCAATGGTTGGAGACCCAGTACTTC. Its protein reads: CASSVAGTGRQWLETQYF.